Sequencing of this T cell receptor (beta chain) was carried out in a study of T-cell memory formation after mild COVID-19. Study-wide findings and caveats: CD4+ contracting clones lay mainly in CM and EM, CD8+ ones in EMRA. Cross-reactive memory appears to have joined, as suggested by some responding clones showing up in pre-infection memory.

As for this clonotype: The antigen remains unidentified.

With 6 bases clipped from V and 2 bases from J, the junction kept 2 bases outside the gene matches. The CDR3 has 14 amino acids. The germline CDR1 and CDR2 sequences are SQVTM and ANQGSEA. TCRalpha and TCRbeta libraries used 5'RACE with constant-segment primers and UMIs. TCRdb ran MiXCR on the 5' RACE reads and lists one entry per CDR3 protein. Altogether about 360,000 distinct CDR3 sequences are present, 10% to 15% being singletons, with the ten largest covering over 20%. The sequence derives from a man aged 18 to 29 who had mild COVID-19 (a few samples of this study predate the infection). Cell type and time point are not known. The chain carries TRBV29-1 and TRBJ2-2; TRBD1 matches 11 bases. Specimen: PBMCs or a T cell subset sorted from them (not recorded which). The CDR3 here is CSVDRGQNTGELFF. The DNA of the CDR3 is TGCAGCGTGGACAGGGGGCAAAACACCGGGGAGCTGTTTTTT.